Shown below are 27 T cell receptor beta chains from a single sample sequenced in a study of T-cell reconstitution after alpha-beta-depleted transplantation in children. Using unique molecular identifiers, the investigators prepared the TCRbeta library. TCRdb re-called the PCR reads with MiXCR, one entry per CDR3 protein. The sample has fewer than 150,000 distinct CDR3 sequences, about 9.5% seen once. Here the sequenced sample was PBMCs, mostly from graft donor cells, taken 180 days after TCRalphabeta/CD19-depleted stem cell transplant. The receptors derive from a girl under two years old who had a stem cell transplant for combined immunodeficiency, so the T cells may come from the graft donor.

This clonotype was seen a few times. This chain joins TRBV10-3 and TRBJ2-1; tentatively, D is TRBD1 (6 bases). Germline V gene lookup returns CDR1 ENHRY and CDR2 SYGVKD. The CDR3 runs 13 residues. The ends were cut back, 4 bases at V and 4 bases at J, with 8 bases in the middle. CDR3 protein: CAISGGQYNEQFF. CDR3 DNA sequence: TGTGCCATCAGTGGCGGACAGTACAATGAGCAGTTCTTC.

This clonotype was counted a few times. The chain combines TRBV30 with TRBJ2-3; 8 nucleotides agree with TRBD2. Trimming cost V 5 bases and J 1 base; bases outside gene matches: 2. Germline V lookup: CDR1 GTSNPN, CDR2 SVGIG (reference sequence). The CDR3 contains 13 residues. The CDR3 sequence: CAWERGRTDTQYF. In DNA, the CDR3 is TGTGCCTGGGAGCGGGGGCGCACAGATACGCAGTATTTT.

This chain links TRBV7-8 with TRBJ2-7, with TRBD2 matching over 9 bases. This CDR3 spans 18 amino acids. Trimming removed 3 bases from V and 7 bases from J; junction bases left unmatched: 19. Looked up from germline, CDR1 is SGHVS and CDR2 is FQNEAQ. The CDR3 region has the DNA TGTGCCAGCAGCTTGGACCGACTAGCGGTGACTCCCCGGAGGGAGCAGTACTTC. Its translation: CASSLDRLAVTPRREQYF.

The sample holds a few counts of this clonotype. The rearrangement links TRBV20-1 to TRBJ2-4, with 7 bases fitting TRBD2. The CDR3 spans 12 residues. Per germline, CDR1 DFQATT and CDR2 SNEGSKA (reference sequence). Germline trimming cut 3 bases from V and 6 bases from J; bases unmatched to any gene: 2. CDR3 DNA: TGCAGTGCTAGGGCTAGCGGAAACATTCAGTACTTC. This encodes CSARASGNIQYF.

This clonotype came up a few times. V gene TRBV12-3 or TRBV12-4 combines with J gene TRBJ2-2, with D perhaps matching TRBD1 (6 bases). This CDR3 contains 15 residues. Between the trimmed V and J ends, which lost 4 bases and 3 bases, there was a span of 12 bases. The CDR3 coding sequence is TGTGCCAGCAGTTCTTCACAGGGATACACCGGGGAGCTGTTTTTT. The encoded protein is CASSSSQGYTGELFF.

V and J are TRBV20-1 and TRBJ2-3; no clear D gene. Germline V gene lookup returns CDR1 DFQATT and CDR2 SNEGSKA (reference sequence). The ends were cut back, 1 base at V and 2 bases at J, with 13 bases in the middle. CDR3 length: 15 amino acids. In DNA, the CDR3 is TGCAGTGCTAGAGTAATTGGGCGGAACACAGATACGCAGTATTTT. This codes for CSARVIGRNTDTQYF.

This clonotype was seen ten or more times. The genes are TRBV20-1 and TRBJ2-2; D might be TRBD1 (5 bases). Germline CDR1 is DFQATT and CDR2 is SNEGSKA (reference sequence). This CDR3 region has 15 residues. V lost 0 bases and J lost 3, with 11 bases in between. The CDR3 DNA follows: TGCAGTGCTAGAGATCGCAGGGTGGACACCGGGGAGCTGTTTTTT. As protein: CSARDRRVDTGELFF.

CDR3: CASSYLQEQYF. The DNA for the CDR3 is TGTGCCAGCAGTTACCTTCAGGAGCAGTACTTC. This chain joins TRBV5-6 and TRBJ2-7; D remains ambiguous. In germline, CDR1 is SGHDT, CDR2 YYEEEE. This CDR3 contains 11 residues. V lost 5 bases and J lost 7, with 10 bases in between.

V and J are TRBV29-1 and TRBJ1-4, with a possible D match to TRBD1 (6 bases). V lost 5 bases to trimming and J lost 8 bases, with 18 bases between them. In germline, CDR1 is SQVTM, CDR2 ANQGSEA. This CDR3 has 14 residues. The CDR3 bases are TGCAGCGTTATAGTTCTCGGAACAGGGGAAAAACTGTTTTTT. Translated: CSVIVLGTGEKLFF.

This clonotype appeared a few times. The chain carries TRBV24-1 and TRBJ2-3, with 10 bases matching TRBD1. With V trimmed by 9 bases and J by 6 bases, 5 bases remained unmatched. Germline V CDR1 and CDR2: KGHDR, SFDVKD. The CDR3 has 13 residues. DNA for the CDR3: TGTGCCACCTCGACAGGGGGCCCCGATACGCAGTATTTT. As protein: CATSTGGPDTQYF.

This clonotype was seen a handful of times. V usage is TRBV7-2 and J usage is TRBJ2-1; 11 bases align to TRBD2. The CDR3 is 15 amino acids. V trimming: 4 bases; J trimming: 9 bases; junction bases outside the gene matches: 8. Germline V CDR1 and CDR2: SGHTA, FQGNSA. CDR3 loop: CASSSGLAGRGEQFF. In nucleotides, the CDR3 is TGTGCCAGCAGCTCAGGACTAGCGGGTAGGGGTGAGCAGTTCTTC. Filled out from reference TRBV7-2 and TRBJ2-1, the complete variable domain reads GAGVSQSPSNKVTEKGKDVELRCDPISGHTALYWYRQSLGQGLEFLIYFQGNSAPDKSGLPSDRFSAERTGGSVSTLTIQRTQQEDSAVYLCASSSGLAGRGEQFFGPGTRLTVL.

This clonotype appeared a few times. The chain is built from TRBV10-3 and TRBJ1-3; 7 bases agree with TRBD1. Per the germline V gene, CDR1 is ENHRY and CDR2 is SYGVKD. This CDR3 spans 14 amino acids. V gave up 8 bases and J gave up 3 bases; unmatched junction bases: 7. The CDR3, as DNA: TGTGCCATCGGACAGGATGTAATTGGAAACACCATATATTTT. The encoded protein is CAIGQDVIGNTIYF.

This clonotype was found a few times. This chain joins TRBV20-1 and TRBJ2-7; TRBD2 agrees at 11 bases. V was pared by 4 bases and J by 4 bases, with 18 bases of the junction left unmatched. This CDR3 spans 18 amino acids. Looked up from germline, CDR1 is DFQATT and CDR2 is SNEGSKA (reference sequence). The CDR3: CSANRDRGLAGGLYEQYF. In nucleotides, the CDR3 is TGCAGTGCTAATCGGGACAGAGGACTAGCGGGCGGCCTATACGAGCAGTACTTC.

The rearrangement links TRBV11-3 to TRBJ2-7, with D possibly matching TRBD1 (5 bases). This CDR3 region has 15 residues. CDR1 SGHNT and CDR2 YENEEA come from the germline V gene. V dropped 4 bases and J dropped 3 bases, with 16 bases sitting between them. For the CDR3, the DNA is TGTGCCAGCAGCTACGGACAAGGGAACTTCTACGAGCAGTACTTC. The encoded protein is CASSYGQGNFYEQYF.

CDR3 nucleotide sequence: TGTGCCACCAGCAGAGACCAGGGGGCTGGAGATACGCAGTATTTT. As protein: CATSRDQGAGDTQYF. The rearrangement uses TRBV15 and TRBJ2-3, with 8 positions matching TRBD1. This CDR3 comprises 15 residues. V lost 0 bases and J lost 5; bases outside the gene matches: 4. Germline V gives CDR1 LNHNV, CDR2 YYDKDF (reference sequence).

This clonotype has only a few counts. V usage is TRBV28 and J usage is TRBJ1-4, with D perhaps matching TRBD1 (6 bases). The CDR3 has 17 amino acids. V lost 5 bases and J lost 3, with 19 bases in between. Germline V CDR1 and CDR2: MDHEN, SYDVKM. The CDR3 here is CASSPFLYRAPNEKLFF. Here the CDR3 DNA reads TGTGCCAGCAGTCCGTTCTTATACAGGGCCCCTAATGAAAAACTGTTTTTT.

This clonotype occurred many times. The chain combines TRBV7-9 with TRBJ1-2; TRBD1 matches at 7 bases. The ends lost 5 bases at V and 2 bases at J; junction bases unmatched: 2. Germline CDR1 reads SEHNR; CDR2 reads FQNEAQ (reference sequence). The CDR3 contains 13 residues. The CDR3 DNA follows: TGTGCCAGCAGCCCGGGACAGAACTATGGCTACACCTTC. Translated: CASSPGQNYGYTF. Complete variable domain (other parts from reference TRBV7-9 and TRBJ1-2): DTGVSQNPRHKITKRGQNVTFRCDPISEHNRLYWYRQTLGQGPEFLTYFQNEAQLEKSRLLSDRFSAERPKGSFSTLEIQRTEQGDSAMYLCASSPGQNYGYTFGSGTRLTVV.

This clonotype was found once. Here the CDR3 reads CASSPAKGGDTQYF. DNA of the CDR3: TGTGCCAGCTCACCAGCGAAAGGGGGAGATACGCAGTATTTT. This chain uses TRBV18 with TRBJ2-3; the D gene is possibly TRBD1 (6 bases). The germline V gene encodes CDR1 KGHSH and CDR2 LQKENI. The ends were cut back, 2 bases at V and 5 bases at J, with 11 bases in the middle. The CDR3 extends over 14 amino acids.

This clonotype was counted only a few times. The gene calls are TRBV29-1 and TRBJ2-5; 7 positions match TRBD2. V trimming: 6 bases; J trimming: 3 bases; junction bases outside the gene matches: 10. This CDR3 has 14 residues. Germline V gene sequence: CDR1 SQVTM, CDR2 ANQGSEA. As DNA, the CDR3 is TGCAGCGTAGCCCACCTAGGGAGGGAAGAGACCCAGTACTTC. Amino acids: CSVAHLGREETQYF.

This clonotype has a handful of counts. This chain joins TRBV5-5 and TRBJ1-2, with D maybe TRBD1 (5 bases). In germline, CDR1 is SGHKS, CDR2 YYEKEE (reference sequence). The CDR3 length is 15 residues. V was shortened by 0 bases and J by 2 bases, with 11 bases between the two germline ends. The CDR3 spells CASSLAHGTNYGYTF. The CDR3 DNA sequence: TGTGCCAGCAGCTTGGCTCACGGGACGAACTATGGCTACACCTTC.

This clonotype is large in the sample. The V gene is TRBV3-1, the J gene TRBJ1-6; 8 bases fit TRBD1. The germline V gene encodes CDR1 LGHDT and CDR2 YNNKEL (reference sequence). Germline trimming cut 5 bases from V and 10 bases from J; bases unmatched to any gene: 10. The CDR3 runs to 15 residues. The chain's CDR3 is CASSSYPRGHSPLHF. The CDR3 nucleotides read TGTGCCAGCAGCTCTTACCCCAGGGGGCACTCACCCCTCCACTTT.

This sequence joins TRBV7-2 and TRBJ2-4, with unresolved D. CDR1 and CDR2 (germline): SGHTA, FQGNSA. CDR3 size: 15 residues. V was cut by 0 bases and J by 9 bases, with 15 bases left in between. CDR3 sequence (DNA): TGTGCCAGCAGCTTAGCGGGCAGTCTACGCACCATTCAGTACTTC. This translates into CASSLAGSLRTIQYF.

The CDR3 is CASSLNQGNYGYTF. As DNA, the CDR3 is TGCGCCAGCAGCTTAAACCAGGGGAACTATGGCTACACCTTC. The chain is built from TRBV5-1 and TRBJ1-2, with D perhaps TRBD1 (6 bases). The V end lost 2 bases, the J end lost 2 bases, and 10 bases lay between the germline ends. The V gene's germline CDR1 is SGHRS and CDR2 YFSETQ. This CDR3 is built from 14 residues. Full variable domain (outside the CDR3, taken from reference TRBV5-1 and TRBJ1-2): KAGVTQTPRYLIKTRGQQVTLSCSPISGHRSVSWYQQTPGQGLQFLFEYFSETQRNKGNFPGRFSGRQFSNSRSEMNVSTLELGDSALYLCASSLNQGNYGYTFGSGTRLTVV.

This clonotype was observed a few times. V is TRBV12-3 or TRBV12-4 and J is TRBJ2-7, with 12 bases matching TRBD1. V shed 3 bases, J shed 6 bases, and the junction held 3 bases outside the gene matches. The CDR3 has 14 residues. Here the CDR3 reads CASSLGQGAVEQYF. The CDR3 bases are TGTGCCAGCAGTTTGGGACAGGGGGCCGTCGAGCAGTACTTC.

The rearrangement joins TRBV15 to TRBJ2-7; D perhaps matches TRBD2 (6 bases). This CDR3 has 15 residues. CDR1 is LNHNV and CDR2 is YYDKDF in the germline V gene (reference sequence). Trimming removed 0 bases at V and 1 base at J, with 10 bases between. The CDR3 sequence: CATSREEGHSYEQYF. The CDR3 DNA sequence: TGTGCCACCAGCAGAGAGGAGGGCCATTCCTACGAGCAGTACTTC. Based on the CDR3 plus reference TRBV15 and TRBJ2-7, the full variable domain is DAMVIQNPRYQVTQFGKPVTLSCSQTLNHNVMYWYQQKSSQAPKLLFHYYDKDFNNEADTPDNFQSRRPNTSFCFLDIRSPGLGDTAMYLCATSREEGHSYEQYFGPGTRLTVT.

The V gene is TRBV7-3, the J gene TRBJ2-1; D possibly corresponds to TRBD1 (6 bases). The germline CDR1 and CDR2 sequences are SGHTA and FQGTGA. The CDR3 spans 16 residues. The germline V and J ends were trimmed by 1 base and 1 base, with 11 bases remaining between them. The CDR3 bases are TGTGCCAGCAGCTTAAGGGCAGGGGTATCCTACAATGAGCAGTTCTTC. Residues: CASSLRAGVSYNEQFF.

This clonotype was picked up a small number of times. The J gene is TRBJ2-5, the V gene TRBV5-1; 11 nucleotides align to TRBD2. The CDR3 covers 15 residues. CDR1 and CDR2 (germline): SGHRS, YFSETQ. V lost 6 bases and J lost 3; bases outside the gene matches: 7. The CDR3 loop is CASTLLAGGEETQYF. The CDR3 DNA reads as TGCGCCAGCACCCTTCTAGCGGGAGGTGAAGAGACCCAGTACTTC.